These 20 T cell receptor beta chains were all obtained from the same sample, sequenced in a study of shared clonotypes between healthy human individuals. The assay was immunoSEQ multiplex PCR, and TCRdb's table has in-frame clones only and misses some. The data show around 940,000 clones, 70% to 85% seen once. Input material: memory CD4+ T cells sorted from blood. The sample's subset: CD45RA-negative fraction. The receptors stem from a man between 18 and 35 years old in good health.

The CDR3 coding sequence is TGTGCCAGCAGTGACGAGTTTTGGCATGGCTACACCTTC. Its translation: CASSDEFWHGYTF. V is TRBV6-1 and J is TRBJ1-2; no definite D call. Germline assignment: CDR1 MNHNS and CDR2 SASEGT. The length of the CDR3 is 13 residues. With 3 bases removed from V and 6 bases from J, the gap between germline ends came to 11 bases.

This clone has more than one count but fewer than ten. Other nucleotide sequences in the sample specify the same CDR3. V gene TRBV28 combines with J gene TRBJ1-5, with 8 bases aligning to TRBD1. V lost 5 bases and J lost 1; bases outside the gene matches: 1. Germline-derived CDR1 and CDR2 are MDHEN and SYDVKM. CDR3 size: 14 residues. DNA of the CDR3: TGTGCCAGCAGTCGGACAGGGAGCAATCAGCCCCAGCATTTT. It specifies CASSRTGSNQPQHF.

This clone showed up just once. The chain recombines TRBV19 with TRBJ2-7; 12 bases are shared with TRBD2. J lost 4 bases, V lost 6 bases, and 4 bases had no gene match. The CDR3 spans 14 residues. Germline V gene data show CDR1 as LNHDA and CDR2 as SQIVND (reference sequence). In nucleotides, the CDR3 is TGTGCCAGTAGAAGCCTAGCGGGGGGGTACGAGCAGTACTTC. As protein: CASRSLAGGYEQYF.

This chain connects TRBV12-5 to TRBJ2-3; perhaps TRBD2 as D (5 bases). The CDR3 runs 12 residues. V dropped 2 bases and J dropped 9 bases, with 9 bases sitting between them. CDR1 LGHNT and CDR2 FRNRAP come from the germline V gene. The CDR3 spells CASGLTGKTQYF. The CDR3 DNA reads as TGTGCTAGTGGTTTGACGGGGAAAACGCAGTATTTT. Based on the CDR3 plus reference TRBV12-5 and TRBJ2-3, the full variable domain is DARVTQTPRHKVTEMGQEVTMRCQPILGHNTVFWYRQTMMQGLELLAYFRNRAPLDDSGMPKDRFSAEMPDATLATLKIQPSEPRDSAVYFCASGLTGKTQYFGPGTRLTVL.

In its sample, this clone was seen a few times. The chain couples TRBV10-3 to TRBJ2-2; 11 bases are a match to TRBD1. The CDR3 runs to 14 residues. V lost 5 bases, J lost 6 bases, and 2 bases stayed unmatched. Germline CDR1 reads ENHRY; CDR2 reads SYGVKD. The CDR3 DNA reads TGTGCCATCAGTCCGGGACAGGGGGCCGGGGAGCTGTTTTTT. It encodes CAISPGQGAGELFF.

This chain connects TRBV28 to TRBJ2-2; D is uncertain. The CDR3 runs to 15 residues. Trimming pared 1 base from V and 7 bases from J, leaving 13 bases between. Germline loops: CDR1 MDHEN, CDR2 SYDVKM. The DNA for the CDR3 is TGTGCCAGCAGTTTATCGTCAGGCCCGGGCGGGGAGCTGTTTTTT. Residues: CASSLSSGPGGELFF.

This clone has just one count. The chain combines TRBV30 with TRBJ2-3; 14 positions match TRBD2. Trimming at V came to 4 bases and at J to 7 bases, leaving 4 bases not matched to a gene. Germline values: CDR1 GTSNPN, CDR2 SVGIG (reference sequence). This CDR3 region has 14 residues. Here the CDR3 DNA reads TGTGCCTGGACCGGGACTAGCGGGAGAAATACGCAGTATTTT. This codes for CAWTGTSGRNTQYF.

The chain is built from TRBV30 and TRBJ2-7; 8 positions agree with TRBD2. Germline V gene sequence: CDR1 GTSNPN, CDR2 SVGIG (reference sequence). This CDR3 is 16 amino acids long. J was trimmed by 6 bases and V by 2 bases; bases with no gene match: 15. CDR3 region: CAWSNPPGLAGAEQYF. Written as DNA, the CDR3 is TGTGCCTGGAGTAACCCCCCCGGACTAGCCGGGGCCGAGCAGTACTTC.

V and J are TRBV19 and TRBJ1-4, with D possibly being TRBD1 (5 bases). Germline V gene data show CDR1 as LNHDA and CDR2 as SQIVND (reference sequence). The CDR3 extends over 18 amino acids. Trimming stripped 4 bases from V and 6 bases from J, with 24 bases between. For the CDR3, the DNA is TGTGCCAGTAGTAGGGGCAATCTTCTTCGGACCTTGGATGAAAAACTGTTTTTT. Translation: CASSRGNLLRTLDEKLFF. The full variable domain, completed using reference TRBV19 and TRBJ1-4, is DGGITQSPKYLFRKEGQNVTLSCEQNLNHDAMYWYRQDPGQGLRLIYYSQIVNDFQKGDIAEGYSVSREKKESFPLTVTSAQKNPTAFYLCASSRGNLLRTLDEKLFFGSGTQLSVL.

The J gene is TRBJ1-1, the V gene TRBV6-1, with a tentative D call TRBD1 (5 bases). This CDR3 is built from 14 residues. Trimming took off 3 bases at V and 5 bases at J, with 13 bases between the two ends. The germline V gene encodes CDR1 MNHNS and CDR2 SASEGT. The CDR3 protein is CASSDGARGTEAFF. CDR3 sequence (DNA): TGTGCCAGCAGTGACGGAGCCCGGGGGACTGAAGCTTTCTTT.

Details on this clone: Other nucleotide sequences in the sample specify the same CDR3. CDR3 loop: CASSLRQGSTDTQYF. In DNA, the CDR3 is TGTGCCAGCAGCTTACGACAGGGGAGCACAGATACGCAGTATTTT. The rearrangement links TRBV5-4 to TRBJ2-3; 8 nucleotides match TRBD1. The V gene end was trimmed by 2 bases and the J gene end by 0 bases; junction bases not matched to a gene: 2. From germline, CDR1 is SGHNT and CDR2 YYREEE (reference sequence). The CDR3 consists of 15 residues.

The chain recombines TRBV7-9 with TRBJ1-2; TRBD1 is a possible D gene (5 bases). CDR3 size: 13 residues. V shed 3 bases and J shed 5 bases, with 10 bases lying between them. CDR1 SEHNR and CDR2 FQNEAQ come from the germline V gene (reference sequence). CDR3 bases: TGTGCCAGCAGCTTTCTTCAGGGATATGGCTACACCTTC. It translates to CASSFLQGYGYTF.

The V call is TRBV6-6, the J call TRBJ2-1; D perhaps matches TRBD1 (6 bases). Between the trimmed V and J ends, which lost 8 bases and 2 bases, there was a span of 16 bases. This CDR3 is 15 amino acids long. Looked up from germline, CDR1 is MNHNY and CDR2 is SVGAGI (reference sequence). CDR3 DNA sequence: TGTGCCAGCTCTACAGGGAAGCGTGCCTACAATGAGCAGTTCTTC. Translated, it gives CASSTGKRAYNEQFF.

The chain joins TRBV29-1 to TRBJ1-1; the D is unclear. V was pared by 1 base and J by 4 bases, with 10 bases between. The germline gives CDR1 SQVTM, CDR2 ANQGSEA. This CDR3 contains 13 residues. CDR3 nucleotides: TGCAGCGTTGAAGCCGGGGTGGGCACTGAAGCTTTCTTT. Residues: CSVEAGVGTEAFF.

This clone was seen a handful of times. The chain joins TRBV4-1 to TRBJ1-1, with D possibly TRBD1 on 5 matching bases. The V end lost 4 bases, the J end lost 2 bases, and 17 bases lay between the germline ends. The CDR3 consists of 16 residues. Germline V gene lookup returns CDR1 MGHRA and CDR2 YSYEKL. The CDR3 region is CASSPGRLTGNTEAFF. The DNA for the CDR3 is TGCGCCAGCAGCCCAGGTCGCCTAACAGGAAACACTGAAGCTTTCTTT.

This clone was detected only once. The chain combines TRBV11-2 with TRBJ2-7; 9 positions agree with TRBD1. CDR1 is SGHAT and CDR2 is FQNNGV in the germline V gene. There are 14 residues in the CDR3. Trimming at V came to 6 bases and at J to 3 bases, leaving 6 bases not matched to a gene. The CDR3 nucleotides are TGTGCCAGCAGATCCCCGGGACAGGGCTACGAGCAGTACTTC. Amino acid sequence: CASRSPGQGYEQYF.

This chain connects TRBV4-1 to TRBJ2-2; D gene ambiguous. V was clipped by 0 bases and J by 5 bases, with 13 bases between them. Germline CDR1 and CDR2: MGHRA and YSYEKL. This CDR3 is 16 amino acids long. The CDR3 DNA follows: TGCGCCAGCAGCCAAGAATCCGAGTTTTTAACCGGGGAGCTGTTTTTT. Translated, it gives CASSQESEFLTGELFF.

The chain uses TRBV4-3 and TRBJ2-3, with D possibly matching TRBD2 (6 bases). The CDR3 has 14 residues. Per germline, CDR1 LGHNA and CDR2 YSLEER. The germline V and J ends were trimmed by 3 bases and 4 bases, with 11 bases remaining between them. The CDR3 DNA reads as TGCGCCAGCAGCCAGCTCCCGGGGGCAGATACGCAGTATTTT. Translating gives CASSQLPGADTQYF.

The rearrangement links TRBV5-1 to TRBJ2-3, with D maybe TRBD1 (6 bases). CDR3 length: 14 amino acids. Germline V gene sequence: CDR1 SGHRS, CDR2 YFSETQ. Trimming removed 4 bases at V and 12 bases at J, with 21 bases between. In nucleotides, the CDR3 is TGCGCCAGCAGCCCGGAGGTTTCGGGACAATCTCAGTATTTT. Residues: CASSPEVSGQSQYF.

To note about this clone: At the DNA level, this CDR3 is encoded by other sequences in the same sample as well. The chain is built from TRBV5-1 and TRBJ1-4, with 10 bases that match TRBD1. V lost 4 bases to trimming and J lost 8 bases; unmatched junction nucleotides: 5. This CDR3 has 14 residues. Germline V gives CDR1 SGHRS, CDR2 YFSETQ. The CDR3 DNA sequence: TGCGCCAGCAGCCCGGGACAGGGGAACGAAAAACTGTTTTTT. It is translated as CASSPGQGNEKLFF.